The sample holds a few counts of the clone carrying this T cell receptor beta chain. The repertoire was sequenced with immunoSEQ multiplex PCR; TCRdb's copy has only in-frame clones and lacks some. The sample includes hundreds of thousands of clones, around 87% of them seen just once. The data belong to a study of shared T cell receptors in the human thymus. The data were also submitted as part of a second study, on human thymus T cells. That paper states: Corrective cardiac operations yielded the resected thymus tissue. Thymic and blood repertoires appeared to show biased V and J gene usage. The related literature has documented a marked overlap of thymic repertoires among unrelated individuals.

The origin of this receptor is a boy under two years old with a congenital heart defect. Sequencing input: thymocytes.

For the CDR3, the DNA is TGTGCCAGAGACAGCCCCAATCAGCCCCAGCATTTT. Protein product: CARDSPNQPQHF. V and J are TRBV21-1 and TRBJ1-5; the table's D call of TRBD1 was not tested on the DNA. TRBV21-1 is reported as a pseudogene. CDR3 length: 12 residues.